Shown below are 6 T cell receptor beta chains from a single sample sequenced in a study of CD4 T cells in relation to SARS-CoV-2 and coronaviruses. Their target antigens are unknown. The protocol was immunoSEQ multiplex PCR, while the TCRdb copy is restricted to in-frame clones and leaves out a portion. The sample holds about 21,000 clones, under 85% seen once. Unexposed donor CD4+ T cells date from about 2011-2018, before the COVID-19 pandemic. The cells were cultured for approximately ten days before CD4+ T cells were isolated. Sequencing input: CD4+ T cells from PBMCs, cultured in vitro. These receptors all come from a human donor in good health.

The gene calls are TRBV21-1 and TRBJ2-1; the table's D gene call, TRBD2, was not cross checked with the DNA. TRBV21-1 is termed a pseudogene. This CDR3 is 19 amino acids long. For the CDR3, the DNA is TGTGCCAGCAGCTCCCATGTGGGCCTTCTAGCGGGACCCTACAATGAGCAGTTCTTC. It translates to CASSSHVGLLAGPYNEQFF.

CDR3 in amino acids: CASSPRAGMDTEAFF. CDR3 bases: TGTGCCAGCAGCCCCCGTGCAGGGATGGACACTGAAGCTTTCTTT. The chain joins TRBV7-9 to TRBJ1-1; D possibly corresponds to TRBD1 (5 bases). Trimming cost V 5 bases and J 3 bases, with 16 bases left between them. This CDR3 has 15 amino acids. Germline values: CDR1 SEHNR, CDR2 FQNEAQ (reference sequence).

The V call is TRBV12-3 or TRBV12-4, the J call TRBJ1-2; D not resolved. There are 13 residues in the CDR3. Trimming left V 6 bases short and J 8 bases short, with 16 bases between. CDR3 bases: TGTGCCAGCAGGGTAACACAGTCGAGGGGCTACACCTTC. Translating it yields CASRVTQSRGYTF.

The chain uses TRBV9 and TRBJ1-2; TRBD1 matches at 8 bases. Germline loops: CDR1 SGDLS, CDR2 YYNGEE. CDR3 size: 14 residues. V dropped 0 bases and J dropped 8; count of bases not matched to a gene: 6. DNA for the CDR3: TGTGCCAGCAGCGTAGATGACAGGGGTAAGGGCTACACCTTC. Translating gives CASSVDDRGKGYTF. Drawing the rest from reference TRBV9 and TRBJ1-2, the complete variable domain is DSGVTQTPKHLITATGQRVTLRCSPRSGDLSVYWYQQSLDQGLQFLIQYYNGEERAKGNILERFSAQQFPDLHSELNLSSLELGDSALYFCASSVDDRGKGYTFGSGTRLTVV.

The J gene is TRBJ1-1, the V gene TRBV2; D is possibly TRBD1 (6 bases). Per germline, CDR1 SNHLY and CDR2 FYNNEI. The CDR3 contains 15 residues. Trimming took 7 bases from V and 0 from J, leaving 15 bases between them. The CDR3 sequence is CASTGYRGLNTEAFF. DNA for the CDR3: TGTGCCAGCACGGGCTACCGGGGGCTGAACACTGAAGCTTTCTTT.

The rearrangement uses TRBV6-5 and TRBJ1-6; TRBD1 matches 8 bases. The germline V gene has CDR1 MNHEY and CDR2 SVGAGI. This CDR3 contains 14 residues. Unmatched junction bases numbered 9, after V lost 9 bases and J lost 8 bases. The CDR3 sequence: CASWTADRDSPLHF. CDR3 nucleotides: TGTGCCAGTTGGACGGCGGACAGGGATTCACCCCTCCACTTT.